The sequence of this T cell receptor beta chain was determined in a study of blood T cell repertoires in COVID-19. TCRdb keeps only in-frame clones here, not all; method: immunoSEQ multiplex PCR. The sample lists approximately 260,000 clones, about four fifths occurring once. Germline V CDR1 and CDR2: SGHTA, FQGNSA. V shed 5 bases and J shed 4 bases, with 12 bases lying between them. The CDR3 totals 14 residues. The V gene is TRBV7-2, the J gene TRBJ1-5; no definite D call. The sequencing sample was made of PBMCs or T cells enriched from blood (not recorded which). The TCR sequence derives from a man between 45 and 60 years old who had recovered from COVID-19. CDR3 nucleotides: TGTGCCAGCAGCCCCCACTGGGAGAATCAGCCCCAGCATTTT. Translated, it gives CASSPHWENQPQHF. Supplemented by reference TRBV7-2 and TRBJ1-5, the full variable domain reads GAGVSQSPSNKVTEKGKDVELRCDPISGHTALYWYRQSLGQGLEFLIYFQGNSAPDKSGLPSDRFSAERTGGSVSTLTIQRTQQEDSAVYLCASSPHWENQPQHFGDGTRLSIL.